Following are 13 T cell receptor beta chains from one sample sequenced in a study of regulatory T cells in long-lasting Graves disease. Time point: persistent/refractory GD, antithyroid drugs over 5 years with positive TRAb. The TCR library was prepared using RNA isolated from PBMCs. Assembly of TCR beta libraries relied on iRepertoire HTBI primers together with Arm-PCR of CDR3 regions. Via MiXCR, TCRdb re-called the multiplex PCR reads, giving one row per CDR3 protein. The sample carries 400,000 to 450,000 distinct CDR3 sequences, 20% to 30% recorded once. This specimen was peripheral blood mononuclear cells (PBMCs), taken when the disease was refractory, from a patient treated with antithyroid drugs. These receptor sequences come from a female donor with Graves disease.

This chain connects TRBV6-5 to TRBJ2-1, with 10 nucleotides matching TRBD2. V lost 0 bases and J lost 8; bases outside the gene matches: 10. The CDR3 consists of 17 residues. Germline V gene data show CDR1 as MNHEY and CDR2 as SVGAGI. The chain's CDR3 is CASSYSIRASGSYEQFF. The CDR3 DNA is TGTGCCAGCAGTTACTCGATTCGGGCTAGCGGGAGCTATGAGCAGTTCTTC.

This clonotype came up many times. The gene calls are TRBV2 and TRBJ2-7; D possibly corresponds to TRBD1 (6 bases). The CDR3 extends over 15 amino acids. V was shortened by 2 bases and J by 2 bases, with 13 bases between the two germline ends. Germline lookup yields CDR1 SNHLY and CDR2 FYNNEI. The CDR3 coding sequence is TGTGCCAGCAGTGAAAGGCAGGGGAGCCCCTACGAGCAGTACTTC. Translated: CASSERQGSPYEQYF.

This clonotype was counted only a few times. The rearrangement uses TRBV7-2 and TRBJ2-5; a weak D match, TRBD2 (5 bases). The DNA end is more similar to TRBJ2-7, so the J call may be wrong. The CDR3 spans 15 residues. The germline gives CDR1 SGHTA, CDR2 FQGNSA. The CDR3 protein is CASSLGRGEAYEQYF. The CDR3, as DNA: TGTGCCAGCAGCTTAGGTCGGGGAGAGGCCTACGAGCAGTACTTC.

There are a few counts of this clonotype. This sequence joins TRBV2 and TRBJ1-3; D may be TRBD1 (5 bases). The V gene's germline CDR1 is SNHLY and CDR2 FYNNEI. The CDR3 spans 15 residues. The V and J ends lost 6 bases and 0 bases respectively, with 12 bases between them. CDR3 region: CASRADSYSGNTIYF. The CDR3 DNA sequence: TGTGCCAGCAGGGCCGACAGCTACTCTGGAAACACCATATATTTT.

This clonotype came up a few times. The chain carries TRBV3-1 and TRBJ1-3; TRBD1 might be the D (5 bases). CDR1 and CDR2 from the germline V gene are LGHDT and YNNKEL (reference sequence). The CDR3 covers 14 residues. Between the trimmed V and J ends, which lost 3 bases and 0 bases, there was a span of 6 bases. CDR3 region: CASSQQGSGNTIYF. The CDR3 coding sequence is TGTGCCAGCAGCCAGCAGGGCTCTGGAAACACCATATATTTT.

In its sample, this clonotype was seen a few times. The V gene is TRBV28, the J gene TRBJ1-5, with D perhaps TRBD1 (6 bases). Looked up from germline, CDR1 is MDHEN and CDR2 is SYDVKM. The CDR3 contains 19 residues. The V end lost 5 bases, the J end lost 1 base, and 24 bases lay between the germline ends. The CDR3 nucleotides are TGTGCCAGCAGTCCCTCCCCAGGGGTTGGGGGGAACAGCAATCAGCCCCAGCATTTT. It yields the protein CASSPSPGVGGNSNQPQHF.

This clonotype was seen at least ten times. V is TRBV15 and J is TRBJ1-4, with TRBD1 as a possible D gene (6 bases). Germline CDR1 is LNHNV and CDR2 is YYDKDF (reference sequence). CDR3 length: 13 residues. V lost 11 bases to trimming and J lost 8 bases, with 18 bases between them. The CDR3 sequence is CAVAPGAKEKLFF. The CDR3 DNA reads TGTGCCGTTGCCCCGGGGGCGAAGGAAAAACTGTTTTTT.

The genes are TRBV19 and TRBJ1-2; the D gene is possibly TRBD1 (5 bases). This CDR3 comprises 17 residues. CDR1 and CDR2 (germline): LNHDA, SQIVND (reference sequence). Trimming removed 1 base from V and 2 bases from J, with 17 bases in between. The CDR3 spells CASSIAPPRTRNYGYTF. The CDR3 DNA reads as TGTGCCAGTAGTATAGCCCCACCGAGGACACGCAACTATGGCTACACCTTC.

This clonotype was observed many times. J is TRBJ2-5 and V is TRBV12-3 or TRBV12-4; 7 bases are a match to TRBD1. The V gene end was trimmed by 5 bases and the J gene end by 2 bases; junction bases not matched to a gene: 8. This CDR3 region has 15 residues. CDR3 nucleotide sequence: TGTGCCAGCAGTCCACCCGGCAGGGGGCAAGAGACCCAGTACTTC. Protein sequence: CASSPPGRGQETQYF.

In this sample, this clonotype turned up many times. This chain connects TRBV19 to TRBJ1-2; no definite D call. With 7 bases removed from V and 6 bases from J, the gap between germline ends came to 18 bases. The CDR3 has 14 residues. Germline-derived CDR1 and CDR2 are LNHDA and SQIVND (reference sequence). Written as DNA, the CDR3 is TGTGCCAGTACGAAATCCGAAAGGGCGAATGGCTACACCTTC. It encodes CASTKSERANGYTF.

The chain is built from TRBV29-1 and TRBJ1-2; 9 bases fit TRBD1. The germline CDR1 and CDR2 sequences are SQVTM and ANQGSEA. V trimming: 6 bases; J trimming: 8 bases; junction bases outside the gene matches: 16. The CDR3 extends over 15 amino acids. CDR3 nucleotide sequence: TGCAGCGTCGCGGGACAGGGAACGATTTTAGGGGGCTACACCTTC. Amino acids: CSVAGQGTILGGYTF.

The chain is built from TRBV20-1 and TRBJ2-3; tentatively, D is TRBD2 (5 bases). From germline, CDR1 is DFQATT and CDR2 SNEGSKA (reference sequence). The CDR3 is made up of 15 amino acids. V was pared by 5 bases and J by 6 bases, with 21 bases between. In DNA, the CDR3 is TGCAGTGCTGTAGAAGCGGTGAGGGCAGCGGATACGCAGTATTTT. It yields the protein CSAVEAVRAADTQYF.

There are many counts of this clonotype. The chain joins TRBV11-2 to TRBJ2-2; D is perhaps TRBD2 (7 bases). V was pared by 5 bases and J by 6 bases, with 16 bases between. The germline gives CDR1 SGHAT, CDR2 FQNNGV. The CDR3 has 15 amino acids. The chain's CDR3 is CASSRGRGWAGELFF. The DNA for the CDR3 is TGTGCCAGCAGCCGAGGGAGGGGGTGGGCCGGGGAGCTGTTTTTT.